This T cell receptor (beta chain) came from a study of T cells after posttransplantation cyclophosphamide. Cyclophosphamide on days +3 and +4 followed busulfan-fludarabine conditioning and a marrow graft. CDR3 length: 14 amino acids. CDR1 is MDHEN and CDR2 is SYDVKM in the germline V gene. The V gene lost 6 bases and the J gene lost 4 bases, with 13 bases spanning the gap. Profiled with immunoSEQ multiplex PCR; TCRdb holds only in-frame clones, not every one. The sample consists of around 10,000 clones, approximately 80% of them appearing once. The receptor was derived from a female patient between 50 and 59 years old who received an allogeneic stem cell transplant from a related donor, was CMV-positive, and had no GVHD. Some T cells may possibly be graft donor cells. The chain uses TRBV28 and TRBJ1-3; a possible D gene is TRBD1 (5 bases). The material was PBMCs, obtained around 2,000 days after allogeneic stem cell transplant with posttransplant cyclophosphamide. CDR3 nucleotide sequence: TGTGCCAGCAGCTTCGGGGCGGGGGGAAACACCATATATTTT. Amino acids: CASSFGAGGNTIYF.